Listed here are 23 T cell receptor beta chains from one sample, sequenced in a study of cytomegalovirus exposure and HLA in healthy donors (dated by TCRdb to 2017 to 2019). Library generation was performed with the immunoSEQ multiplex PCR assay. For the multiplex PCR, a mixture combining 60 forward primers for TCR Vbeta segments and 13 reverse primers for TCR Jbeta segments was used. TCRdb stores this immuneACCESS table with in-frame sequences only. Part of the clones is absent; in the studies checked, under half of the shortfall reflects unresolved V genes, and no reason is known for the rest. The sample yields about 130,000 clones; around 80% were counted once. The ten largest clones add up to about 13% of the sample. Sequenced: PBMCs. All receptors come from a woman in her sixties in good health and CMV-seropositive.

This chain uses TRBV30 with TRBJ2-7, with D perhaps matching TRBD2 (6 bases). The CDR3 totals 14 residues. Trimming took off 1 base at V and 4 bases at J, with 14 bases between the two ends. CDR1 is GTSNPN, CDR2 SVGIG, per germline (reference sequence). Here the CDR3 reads CAWSGGGATYEQYF. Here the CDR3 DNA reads TGTGCCTGGAGTGGTGGAGGGGCGACTTACGAGCAGTACTTC.

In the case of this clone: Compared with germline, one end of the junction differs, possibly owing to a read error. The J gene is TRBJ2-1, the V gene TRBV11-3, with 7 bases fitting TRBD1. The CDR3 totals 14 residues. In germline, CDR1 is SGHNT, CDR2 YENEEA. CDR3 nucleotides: TGTGTCAGCAGCCCAAGACAGGGTAGTAATGAGCAGTTCTTC. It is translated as CVSSPRQGSNEQFF.

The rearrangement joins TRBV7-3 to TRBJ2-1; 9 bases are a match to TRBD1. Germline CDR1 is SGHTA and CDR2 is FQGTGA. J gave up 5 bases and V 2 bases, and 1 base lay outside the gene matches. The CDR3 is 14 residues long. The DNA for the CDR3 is TGTGCCAGCAGCTTACACAGGGGGCACAATGAGCAGTTCTTC. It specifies CASSLHRGHNEQFF.

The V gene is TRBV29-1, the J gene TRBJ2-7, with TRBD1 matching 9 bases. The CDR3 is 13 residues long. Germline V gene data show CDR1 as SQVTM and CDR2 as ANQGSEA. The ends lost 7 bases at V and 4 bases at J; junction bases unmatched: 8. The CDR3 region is CSAKDRGGYEQYF. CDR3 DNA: TGCAGCGCCAAAGACAGGGGGGGGTACGAGCAGTACTTC.

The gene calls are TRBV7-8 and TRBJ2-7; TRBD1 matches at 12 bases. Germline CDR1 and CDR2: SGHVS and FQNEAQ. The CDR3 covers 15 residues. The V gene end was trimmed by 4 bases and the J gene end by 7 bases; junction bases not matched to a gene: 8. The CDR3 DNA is TGTGCCAGCAGCTCCCCGGGACAGGGGGCGGGAGAGCAGTACTTC. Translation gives CASSSPGQGAGEQYF.

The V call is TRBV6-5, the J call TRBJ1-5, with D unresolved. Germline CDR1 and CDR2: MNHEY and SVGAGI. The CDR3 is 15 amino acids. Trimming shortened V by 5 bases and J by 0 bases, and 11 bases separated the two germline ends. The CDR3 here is CASSPQANSNQPQHF. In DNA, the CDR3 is TGTGCCAGCAGTCCCCAAGCAAATAGCAATCAGCCCCAGCATTTT.

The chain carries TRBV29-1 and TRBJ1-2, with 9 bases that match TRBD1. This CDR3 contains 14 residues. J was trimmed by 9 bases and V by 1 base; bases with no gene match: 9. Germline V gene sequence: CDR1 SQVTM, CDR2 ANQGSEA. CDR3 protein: CSVEGGGQGTSYTF. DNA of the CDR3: TGCAGCGTTGAAGGAGGGGGACAGGGAACGAGCTACACCTTC.

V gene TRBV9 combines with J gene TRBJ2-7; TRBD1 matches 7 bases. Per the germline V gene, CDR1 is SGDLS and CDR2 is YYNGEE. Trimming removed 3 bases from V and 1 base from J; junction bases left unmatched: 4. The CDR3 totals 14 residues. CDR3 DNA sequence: TGTGCCAGCAGCGCCCGGGACAGATCCTACGAGCAGTACTTC. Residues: CASSARDRSYEQYF.

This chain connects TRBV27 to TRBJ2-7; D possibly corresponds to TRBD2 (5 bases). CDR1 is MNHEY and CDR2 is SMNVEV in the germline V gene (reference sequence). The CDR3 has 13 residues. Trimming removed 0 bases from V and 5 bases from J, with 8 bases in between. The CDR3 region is CASSLSGLNEQYF. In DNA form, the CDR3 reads TGTGCCAGCAGTTTATCAGGACTGAACGAGCAGTACTTC.

The CDR3: CASSTSGSNEKLFF. In DNA, the CDR3 is TGTGCCAGCAGCACAAGCGGGTCTAATGAAAAACTGTTTTTT. The chain links TRBV6-5 to TRBJ1-4, with D unclear. CDR3 length equals 14 residues. Between the trimmed V and J ends, which lost 6 bases and 3 bases, there was a span of 11 bases. CDR1 and CDR2 (germline): MNHEY, SVGAGI.

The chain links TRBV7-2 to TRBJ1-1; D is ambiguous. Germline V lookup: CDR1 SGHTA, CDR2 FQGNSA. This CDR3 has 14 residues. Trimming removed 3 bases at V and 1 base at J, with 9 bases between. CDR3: CASSFGGGNTEAFF. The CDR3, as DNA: TGTGCCAGCAGCTTCGGAGGAGGGAACACTGAAGCTTTCTTT.

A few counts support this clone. The CDR3 DNA is TGTGCCAGCAGCCACCAACAGGGGGCAGGGGAAAAACTGTTTTTT. This sequence encodes CASSHQQGAGEKLFF. The rearrangement uses TRBV14 and TRBJ1-4; 9 bases are a match to TRBD1. Germline V lookup: CDR1 SGHDN, CDR2 FVKESK. V shed 3 bases, J shed 8 bases, and the junction held 7 bases outside the gene matches. The CDR3 is 15 amino acids.

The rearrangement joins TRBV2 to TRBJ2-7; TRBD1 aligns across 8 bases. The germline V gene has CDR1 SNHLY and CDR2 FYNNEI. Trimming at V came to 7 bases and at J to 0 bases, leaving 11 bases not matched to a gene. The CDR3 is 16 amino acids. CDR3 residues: CASTPQAGQGSYEQYF. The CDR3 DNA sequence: TGTGCCAGCACCCCCCAGGCCGGACAGGGCTCCTACGAGCAGTACTTC.

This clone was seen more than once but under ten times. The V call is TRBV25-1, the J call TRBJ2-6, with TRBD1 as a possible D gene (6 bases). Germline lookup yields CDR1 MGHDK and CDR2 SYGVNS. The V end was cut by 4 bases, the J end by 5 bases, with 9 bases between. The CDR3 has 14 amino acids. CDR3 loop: CASSAQGRANVLTF. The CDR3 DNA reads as TGTGCCAGCAGTGCACAGGGAAGGGCCAACGTCCTGACTTTC.

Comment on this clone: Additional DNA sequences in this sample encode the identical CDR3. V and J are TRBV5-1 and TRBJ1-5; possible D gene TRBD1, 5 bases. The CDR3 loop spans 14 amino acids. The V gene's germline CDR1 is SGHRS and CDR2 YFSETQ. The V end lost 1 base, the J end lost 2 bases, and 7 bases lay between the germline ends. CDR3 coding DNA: TGCGCCAGCAGCTTGACGGGGGGCAATCAGCCCCAGCATTTT. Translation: CASSLTGGNQPQHF.

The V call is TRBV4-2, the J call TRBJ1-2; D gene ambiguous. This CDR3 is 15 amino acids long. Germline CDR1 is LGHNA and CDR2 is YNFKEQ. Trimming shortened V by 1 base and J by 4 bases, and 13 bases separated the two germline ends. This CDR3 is CASSQVRSRGYGYTF. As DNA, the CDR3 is TGTGCCAGCAGCCAAGTTCGGAGCCGGGGCTATGGCTACACCTTC.

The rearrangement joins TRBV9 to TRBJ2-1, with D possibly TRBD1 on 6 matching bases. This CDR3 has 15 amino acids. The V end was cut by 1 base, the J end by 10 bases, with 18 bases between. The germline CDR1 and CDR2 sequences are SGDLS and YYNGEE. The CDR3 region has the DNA TGTGCCAGCAGCGTAAGTGTACCGAGGGGGAACGAGCAGTTCTTC. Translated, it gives CASSVSVPRGNEQFF.

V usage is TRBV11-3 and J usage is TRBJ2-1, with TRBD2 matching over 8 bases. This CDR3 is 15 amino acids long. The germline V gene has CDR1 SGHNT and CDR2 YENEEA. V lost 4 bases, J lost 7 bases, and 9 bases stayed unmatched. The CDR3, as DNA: TGTGCCAGCAGCTCCGGGACTAGAACTGTAAATGAGCAGTTCTTC. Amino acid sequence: CASSSGTRTVNEQFF.

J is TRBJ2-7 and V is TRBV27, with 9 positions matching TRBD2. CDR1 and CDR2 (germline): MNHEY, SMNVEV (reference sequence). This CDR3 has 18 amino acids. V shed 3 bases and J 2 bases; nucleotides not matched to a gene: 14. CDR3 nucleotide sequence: TGTGCCAGCAGTTTGGATGGCGGGAGGGCCCATTACACCTACGAGCAGTACTTC. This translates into CASSLDGGRAHYTYEQYF.

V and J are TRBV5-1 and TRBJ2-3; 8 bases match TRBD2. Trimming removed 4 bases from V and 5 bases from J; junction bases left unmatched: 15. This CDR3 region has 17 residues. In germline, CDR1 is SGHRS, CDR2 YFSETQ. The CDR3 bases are TGCGCCAGCAGCCCCCCCCTCCGGGGGGGGCATGGAGATACGCAGTATTTT. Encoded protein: CASSPPLRGGHGDTQYF.

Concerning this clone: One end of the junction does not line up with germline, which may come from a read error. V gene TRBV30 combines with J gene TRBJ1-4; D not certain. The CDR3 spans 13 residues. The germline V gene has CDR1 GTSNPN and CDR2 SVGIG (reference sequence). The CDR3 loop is CAWNGDTNEKLFF. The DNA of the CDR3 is TGTGCCTGGAACGGGGATACTAATGAAAAACTATTTTTT.

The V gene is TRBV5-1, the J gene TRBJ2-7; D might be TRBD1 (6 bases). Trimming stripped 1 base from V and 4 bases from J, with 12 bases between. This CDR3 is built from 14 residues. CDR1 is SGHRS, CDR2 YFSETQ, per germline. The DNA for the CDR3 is TGCGCCAGCAGCTTGTGGCCAGGGGCTTACGAGCAGTACTTC. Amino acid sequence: CASSLWPGAYEQYF.

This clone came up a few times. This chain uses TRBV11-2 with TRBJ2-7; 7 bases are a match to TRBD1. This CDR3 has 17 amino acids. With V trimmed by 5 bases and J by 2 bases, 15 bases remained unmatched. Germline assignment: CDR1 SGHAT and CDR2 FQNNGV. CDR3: CASSLTQGTDKPYEQYF. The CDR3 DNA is TGTGCCAGCAGCCTCACGCAAGGGACAGATAAGCCCTACGAGCAGTACTTC.